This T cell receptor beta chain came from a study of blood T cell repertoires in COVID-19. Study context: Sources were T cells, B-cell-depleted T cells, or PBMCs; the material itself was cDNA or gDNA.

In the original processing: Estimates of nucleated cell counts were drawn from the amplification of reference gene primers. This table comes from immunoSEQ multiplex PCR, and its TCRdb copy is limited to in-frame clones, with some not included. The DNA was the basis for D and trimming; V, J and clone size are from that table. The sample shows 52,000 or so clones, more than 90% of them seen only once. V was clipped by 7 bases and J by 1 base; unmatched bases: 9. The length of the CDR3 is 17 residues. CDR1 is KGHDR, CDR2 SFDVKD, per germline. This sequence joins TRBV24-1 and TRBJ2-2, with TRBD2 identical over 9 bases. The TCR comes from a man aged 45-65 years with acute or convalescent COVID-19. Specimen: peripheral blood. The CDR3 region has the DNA TGTGCCACCAGGGAACGCGGCGGGAGGGGGAACACCGGGGAGCTGTTTTTT. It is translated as CATRERGGRGNTGELFF.